This entry lists 5 T cell receptor beta chains sequenced from one sample in a study of shared clonotypes between healthy human individuals. This table comes from immunoSEQ multiplex PCR, and its TCRdb copy is limited to in-frame clones, with some not included. In the table there are some 1 million clones, roughly 70% of which are singletons. The sample taken for sequencing was memory CD4+ T cells sorted from blood. Sample subset: CD45RA-negative fraction. These receptors all come from a man between 18 and 29 years old in good health.

For this clone: Other nucleotide sequences in the sample specify the same CDR3. The V and J genes are TRBV10-3 and TRBJ2-5; a weak D match, TRBD2 (6 bases). V was shortened by 8 bases and J by 5 bases, with 12 bases between the two germline ends. Looked up from germline, CDR1 is ENHRY and CDR2 is SYGVKD. The CDR3 extends over 12 amino acids. Written as DNA, the CDR3 is TGTGCCATCGGGTTGGCGGGGGAGACCCAGTACTTC. Translated: CAIGLAGETQYF.

This chain uses TRBV6-1 with TRBJ1-1; D is possibly TRBD1 (5 bases). There are 13 residues in the CDR3. CDR1 is MNHNS and CDR2 is SASEGT in the germline V gene. V lost 8 bases and J lost 5, with 15 bases in between. DNA of the CDR3: TGTGCCAGCTTTCCAGGGATGAGAACTGAAGCTTTCTTT. It yields the protein CASFPGMRTEAFF.

The gene calls are TRBV6-6 and TRBJ2-7; 10 positions match TRBD2. CDR3 length equals 14 residues. Germline lookup yields CDR1 MNHNY and CDR2 SVGAGI (reference sequence). V was pared by 1 base and J by 4 bases, with 1 base of the junction left unmatched. The CDR3 loop reads CASSYLAGGYEQYF. The CDR3 DNA reads as TGTGCCAGCAGTTACTTAGCGGGAGGATACGAGCAGTACTTC.

This clone was counted ten times or more. The chain combines TRBV28 with TRBJ1-5; 7 bases line up with TRBD1. CDR3 length: 17 residues. J was trimmed by 0 bases and V by 3 bases; bases with no gene match: 8. Germline CDR1 and CDR2: MDHEN and SYDVKM. The CDR3 DNA follows: TGTGCCAGCAGTTTTCAGGGGAGGGGGCATAGCAATCAGCCCCAGCATTTT. This translates into CASSFQGRGHSNQPQHF.

There are a few counts of this clone. This chain joins TRBV7-8 and TRBJ2-1; weak D call: TRBD2 (5 bases). Trimming pared 1 base from V and 9 bases from J, leaving 10 bases between. The CDR3 has 13 amino acids. Germline lookup yields CDR1 SGHVS and CDR2 FQNEAQ. CDR3 amino acids: CASSLGGNSEQFF. The DNA of the CDR3 is TGTGCCAGCAGCTTAGGAGGGAATAGTGAGCAGTTCTTC.